What follows is one T cell receptor (beta chain) and its context. Its antigen is unknown. The PCR made use of 60 Vbeta and 13 Jbeta primers. The method was immunoSEQ multiplex PCR; TCRdb's version includes in-frame clones alone and lacks a portion of them. The sample consists of around 100,000 clones, approximately 71% of them appearing once. The data stem from a study of cytomegalovirus exposure and HLA in healthy donors. Regarding the study as a whole: Looking again later, the authors saw that most CMV-associated TCR beta chains seemed HLA-restricted. As a later analysis showed, several of the most significant clusters appeared to be linked to common viral pathogens.

The receptor was derived from a woman between 18 and 29 years old in good health and CMV-seropositive. Sequenced: PBMCs.

The CDR3 DNA sequence: TGTGCCAGCAGCTTAGAGGGTGGGCAGAACTATGGCTACACCTTC. This gives the protein CASSLEGGQNYGYTF. This chain connects TRBV11-2 to TRBJ1-2; D is ambiguous. Germline V gene lookup returns CDR1 SGHAT and CDR2 FQNNGV. This CDR3 region has 15 residues. The V end lost 0 bases, the J end lost 2 bases, and 10 bases lay between the germline ends.